This T cell receptor (beta chain) was sequenced in a study of T cell changes during pregnancy in multiple sclerosis (dated by TCRdb to about 2019). Regarding the research as a whole: In women with multiple sclerosis, the researchers looked at how the T cell repertoire shifted as pregnancy progressed.

From the germline V gene (reference sequence), CDR1 is MNHEY and CDR2 is SMNVEV. V is shortened by 5 bases, J by 0 bases, and the region joining them spans 11 bases. The CDR3, from cysteine to phenylalanine, totals 15 residues. Only the CDR3 region is kept as DNA, spanning 45 bases read in frame from base 1. The protocol used for the library was the immunoSEQ multiplex PCR assay. TCRdb's version of the immuneACCESS table is confined to in-frame rearrangements and falls short of the full clone set. An unresolved V gene accounts for under half of the shortfall where checked; the remainder is of unknown origin. Recorded for this sample are roughly 90,000 clones; under 95% of them occurred a single time. The ten largest account for around 0.93% of the sample. As concerns this clone: Its antigen target is currently unknown. No much larger clonotype is one base removed from it; base qualities were not supplied.

The rearranged chain carries TRBV27 and TRBJ2-1; confidence is insufficient to name the D gene. The receptor comes from a female donor with multiple sclerosis, enrolled in a pregnancy study. The starting material was peripheral blood, obtained before pregnancy. The CDR3 corresponds to CASSQNRVSYNEQFF. The DNA reads TGTGCCAGCAGTCAAAACAGAGTCTCCTACAATGAGCAGTTCTTC.